This is a list of T cell receptor beta chains from one sample in a study of cytotoxic CD8 clonotypes in ibrutinib-treated CLL. Generated by immunoSEQ multiplex PCR, the TCRdb table keeps only in-frame clones and is missing some. The top ten clones hold roughly 40% of a sample with about 76,000 clones, roughly 80% of them seen once. The source was PBMCs, collected after 24 months of ibrutinib treatment. These receptors were taken from a human donor with chronic lymphocytic leukemia. Both conserved end residues are part of each CDR3. D genes are given only for firm matches. Not every row has a clone size; where given, it reads once, few, many or a size class.

CDR3nt,CDR3aa,v_gene,abundance,d_gene,j_gene
TGTGCCAGCAGTTACCCAGGGAACGCAGATACGCAGTATTTT,CASSYPGNADTQYF,TRBV6-6,.,.,TRBJ2-3
TGTGCCAGCAGTTCCTCATCGACAGGGGACAATTCACCCCTCCACTTT,CASSSSSTGDNSPLHF,TRBV6-5,.,TRBD1,TRBJ1-6
TGTGCCAGCAGTTCCTGGCAGCCCGGTCAGCCCCAGCATTTT,CASSSWQPGQPQHF,TRBV28,.,.,TRBJ1-5
TGTGCCAGCAGCGCAGGGGGATACTCTGGGGCCAACGTCCTGACTTTC,CASSAGGYSGANVLTF,TRBV9,.,TRBD1,TRBJ2-6
TGCGCCAGCAGCCAAGAGGAAGGCACCGGGGAGCTGTTTTTT,CASSQEEGTGELFF,TRBV4-3,few,.,TRBJ2-2
TGCGCCAGCAAAGGACTAGCGGGAGGGCCTGGGGGTTATGAGCAGTTCTTC,CASKGLAGGPGGYEQFF,TRBV5-1,.,TRBD2,TRBJ2-1
TGTGCCAGCAGCTTAGCACGGGGCTATGGCTACACCTTC,CASSLARGYGYTF,TRBV7-8,.,.,TRBJ1-2
TGTGCCAGCAGTCAACAACCGACAGGGGGCTATGGCTACACCTTC,CASSQQPTGGYGYTF,TRBV28,.,TRBD1,TRBJ1-2
TGTGCCAGCAGGCCTACCTCACAGGGGCGCCGGGGGGGTAATGAAAAACTGTTTTTT,CASRPTSQGRRGGNEKLFF,TRBV28,.,TRBD1,TRBJ1-4
TGTGCCAGCAGCTCCCAGGGAGTGGGGGGCTACACCTTC,CASSSQGVGGYTF,TRBV5-4,.,.,TRBJ1-2
TGTGCCAGCCAGTCGAGGAGGGACAATGAGCAGTTCTTC,CASQSRRDNEQFF,TRBV19,.,.,TRBJ2-1
TGTGCCAGCAGGGTAAACGCCAATACCTACGAGCAGTACTTC,CASRVNANTYEQYF,TRBV6-6,.,.,TRBJ2-7
TGCGCCAGCAGCCACGCGGGACTAGCGGAAAATGAGCAGTTCTTC,CASSHAGLAENEQFF,TRBV4-3,.,TRBD2,TRBJ2-1
TGTGCTAGTGGTTTGCCGCCCCTTTATTCTGCGGGGACGGAATTAAATCAGCCCCAGCATTTT,CASGLPPLYSAGTELNQPQHF,TRBV12-5,.,.,TRBJ1-5
TGCGCCAGCGCCTATTACTACGAGCAGTACTTC,CASAYYYEQYF,TRBV10-1,.,.,TRBJ2-7
TGTGCCAGCAGCTTGGGGACTAGCGGGAGAGGGTACAATGAGCAGTTCTTC,CASSLGTSGRGYNEQFF,TRBV5-4,.,TRBD2,TRBJ2-1
TGTGCCAGCAGGTTAGGAGGATACAGCTCCTACGAGCAGTACTTC,CASRLGGYSSYEQYF,TRBV28,.,.,TRBJ2-7
TGCGCCAGCAGGACCGGGACTAGCGGGGGATCGAACACCGGGGAGCTGTTTTTT,CASRTGTSGGSNTGELFF,TRBV10-2,.,TRBD2,TRBJ2-2